Below are 29 T cell receptor gamma chains sequenced from a single sample in a study of γδ T cells in repeated Plasmodium falciparum infection (dated by TCRdb to about 2021). Library preparation used multiplex PCR. This sample was sequenced with an Illumina MiSeq. In TCRdb, clones were called once more from the public reads by CATT, and rows of identical DNA were later combined. This sample is represented by 28,000 or so gamma-chain clones; more than 1.4% of them were singletons. The top ten hold just under 20% of the sample. For bulk TCR repertoire analysis, Vgamma9/Vdelta2+ and Vdelta2-negative gammadelta T cell populations were isolated by flow sorting from peripheral blood mononuclear cells. The sequenced sample was gamma-delta T cells from blood. The source is a pool of human donors (malaria-infected and uninfected, not separated).

Note on this clone: A read error is the likely source, as a far larger clone sits one nucleotide away. This CDR3 is CALWEVLEQELGKKIKVF. The CDR3 bases are TGTGCCTTGTGGGAGGTGCTCGAGCAGGAGTTGGGCAAAAAAATCAAGGTATTT. The chain couples TRGV9 to TRGJP. As TCRdb names no J gene, one was assigned here on the basis of a DNA match to germline. V gave up 0 bases and J gave up 7 bases; unmatched junction bases: 9. CDR1 and CDR2 from the germline V gene are GITISATS and ISYDGTV (reference sequence). The CDR3 length is 18 residues.

A remark on this clone: A read error likely explains this, since a far larger clone differs by one base. The chain has TRGV9 and TRGJP. No J gene was available from TCRdb, and it was assigned here by a germline match of the DNA. Per germline, CDR1 GITISATS and CDR2 ISYDGTV (reference sequence). The CDR3 covers 20 residues. CDR3 in amino acids: CALWEVSLGGVRLGKKIKVF. CDR3 nucleotide sequence: TGCGCCTTGTGGGAGGTGTCCCTGGGCGGAGTCAGGTTGGGCAAAAAAATCAAGGTATTT.

As concerns this clone: TCRdb's protein for this DNA is that of a much larger clone and differs from the translation at residue 9, likely a read error; the protein shown is the DNA translation. V usage is TRGV4 and J usage is TRGJP. Looked up from germline, CDR1 is EGSTGY and CDR2 is YDSYTSSV. The CDR3 has 17 residues. This CDR3 reads CATWDPLQGLGKKIKVF. CDR3 sequence (DNA): TGTGCCACCTGGGATCCTCTGCAAGGGTTGGGCAAAAAAATCAAGGTATTT.

As for this clone: This is likely an artifact of a read error, given a far larger clone one base away. This same CDR3 is encoded by further DNA sequences in the sample. As DNA, the CDR3 is TGTGCCACCTGGGACGGGCATAGTGATTGGATCAAGACATTT. Amino acid sequence: CATWDGHSDWIKTF. V gene assignment gives TRGV2, but the J gene was left uncalled. Germline lookup yields CDR1 EGSNGY and CDR2 YDSYNSKV. This CDR3 is built from 14 residues.

As for this clone: The protein in TCRdb stems from a much larger clone and differs at residue 5 from this DNA's translation, likely a read error; here the protein is translated from the DNA. The V gene is TRGV2, the J gene TRGJ1 or TRGJ2. The J gene, left out of TCRdb, was set here by checking the DNA against germline. The ends lost 5 bases at V and 3 bases at J; junction bases unmatched: 10. The CDR3 loop spans 14 amino acids. Per germline, CDR1 EGSNGY and CDR2 YDSYNSKV. The CDR3 protein is CATWGGNLYYKKLF. The CDR3 bases are TGTGCCACCTGGGGCGGTAACCTTTATTATAAGAAACTCTTT.

On this clone: TCRdb's protein, taken from a much larger clone, differs from this DNA's translation at residue 11, likely owing to a read error; the protein displayed comes from the DNA. The J segment was not called; the V segment is TRGV8. The CDR3 sequence is 13 residues long. Germline V lookup: CDR1 VENAVY, CDR2 YDSYNSRV. This chain's CDR3 is CATWDSAYYKRLF. The CDR3 DNA reads as TGTGCCACCTGGGATAGCGCTTATTATAAGAGACTCTTT.

Concerning this clone: The protein held in TCRdb is that of a much larger clone and does not match this DNA's translation at residue 4, likely because of a read error; the protein shown is translated from the DNA. The gene calls are TRGV3 and TRGJ1 or TRGJ2. TCRdb leaves out the J gene; it was filled in here by matching the DNA to germline. The CDR3 spans 14 residues. From germline, CDR1 is VTNTFY and CDR2 YDVSTARD (reference sequence). Here the CDR3 DNA reads TGTGCCACCCGGGACAGGCGGTATTATTATAAGAAACTCTTT. Translated: CATRDRRYYYKKLF.

The sample holds a few counts of this clone. The protein recorded in TCRdb matches a much larger clone and deviates from this DNA's translation at residue 4, suggesting a read error; the protein here is obtained by translating the DNA. The gene calls are TRGV9 and TRGJP. The J gene comes from matching the DNA to germline here; TCRdb lacks it. Germline V gene sequence: CDR1 GITISATS, CDR2 ISYDGTV (reference sequence). This CDR3 contains 20 residues. The CDR3 DNA is TGTGCCTTGTGTGAGGTCCCAACCTGGGAGAAAGAGTTGGGCAAAAAAATCAAGGTATTT. Its protein product is CALCEVPTWEKELGKKIKVF.

Ten or more counts support this clone. The chain recombines TRGV4 with TRGJ1 or TRGJ2. Because TCRdb records no J gene, it was assigned here through a match of the DNA to germline. CDR3 length: 11 residues. Trimming took 2 bases from V and 11 from J; bases not matched to a gene: 6. Germline CDR1 EGSTGY, CDR2 YDSYTSSV. The chain's CDR3 is CATWDEDQKLF. The CDR3 DNA reads as TGTGCCACCTGGGATGAGGACCAGAAACTCTTT.

A few counts support this clone. The translation of this DNA and the TCRdb protein of a much larger clone differ at residue 9, probably owing to a read error; the protein shown here is translated from the DNA. The V gene is TRGV4, the J gene TRGJ1 or TRGJ2. The CDR3 extends over 11 amino acids. CDR1 EGSTGY and CDR2 YDSYTSSV come from the germline V gene. The CDR3 DNA is TGTGCCACCTGGTTGGGGTATAAGGAACTCTTT. This encodes CATWLGYKELF.

This clone was detected a few times. The TCRdb record carries a much larger clone's protein, which differs from this DNA's translation at residue 10; a read error is the likely cause, and the protein listed here is the DNA translation. The V gene is TRGV8, the J gene TRGJ1 or TRGJ2. The J gene is not listed in TCRdb, so it was assigned here from a DNA match to germline. The CDR3 extends over 13 amino acids. Germline V gene sequence: CDR1 VENAVY, CDR2 YDSYNSRV. The CDR3 region is CATWDDNYYRKLF. The CDR3 region has the DNA TGTGCCACCTGGGATGACAATTATTATAGGAAACTCTTT.

This clone was seen only a few times. A single base is all that separates this from a far larger clone, so a read error is likely. This same CDR3 is encoded by further DNA sequences in the sample. No J gene call was made, and the V gene is TRGV4. The CDR3 has 14 residues. Looked up from germline, CDR1 is EGSTGY and CDR2 is YDSYTSSV. The CDR3, as DNA: TGTGCCACCTGGGATGGGCCAGGAGGATGGATTAAGACGTTT. Translating gives CATWDGPGGWIKTF.

This clone was seen a handful of times. A far larger clone is one nucleotide away, so this likely arose from a read error. The same CDR3 is also encoded by other DNA sequences in this sample. The V call is TRGV9, the J call TRGJP. Here the J gene came from matching the DNA to germline, since TCRdb omits it. The CDR3 loop spans 12 amino acids. The germline gives CDR1 GITISATS, CDR2 ISYDGTV (reference sequence). V shed 1 base and J 19 bases; nucleotides not matched to a gene: 4. CDR3 nucleotides: TGTGCCTTGTGGGAGGTCAGGAAAATCAAGGTATTT. Encoded protein: CALWEVRKIKVF.

This clone was observed at least ten times. TCRdb lists the protein of a much larger clone for this DNA, which differs at residue 16, so this is likely a read error; the protein given here is translated from the DNA itself. V gene TRGV9 combines with J gene TRGJP. CDR3 length: 18 amino acids. Germline CDR1 reads GITISATS; CDR2 reads ISYDGTV (reference sequence). CDR3 DNA: TGTGCCTTGTGGGAGACCCATCAGCAAGAGTTGGGCAAAAAAATCGAGGTATTT. It yields the protein CALWETHQQELGKKIEVF.

This clone was recorded many times. A much larger clone lies one base from this, so it may be a read error. The chain links TRGV9 to TRGJ1 or TRGJ2. In germline, CDR1 is GITISATS, CDR2 ISYDGTV (reference sequence). V lost 4 bases, J lost 7 bases, and 4 bases stayed unmatched. The CDR3 has 11 residues. DNA for the CDR3: TGTGCCTTGTGGGACCCCTATAAGAAACTCTTT. This sequence encodes CALWDPYKKLF.

This clone was detected many times. A single base is all that separates this from a far larger clone, so a read error is likely. Other DNA sequences in the sample encode the same CDR3. Here the CDR3 DNA reads TGTGCCACCTGGGACAGGCCGAGGGGCCCATATAAGAAGCTCTTT. This sequence encodes CATWDRPRGPYKKLF. No J gene was called, and the V gene is TRGV5. The CDR3 covers 15 residues. Germline values: CDR1 VINAFY, CDR2 YDVSNSKD.

This clone occurred many times. TCRdb's listed protein matches a much larger clone and diverges from this DNA's translation at residue 5, likely through a read error; the protein shown comes from the DNA. This chain connects TRGV3 to TRGJ1 or TRGJ2. Germline V gene data show CDR1 as VTNTFY and CDR2 as YDVSTARD (reference sequence). CDR3 length equals 17 residues. CDR3 region: CATWGRRQPVNYYKKLF. In DNA form, the CDR3 reads TGTGCCACCTGGGGCAGGCGACAGCCCGTGAATTATTATAAGAAACTCTTT.

This clone showed up many times. It is likely a read error: a sequence one base away is far more abundant. The gene calls are TRGV9 and TRGJP. TCRdb supplies no J gene; here it was assigned by aligning the nucleotide sequence to germline. This CDR3 spans 20 amino acids. Germline V CDR1 and CDR2: GITISATS, ISYDGTV (reference sequence). The CDR3 loop is CASWEVPTWEKELGKKIKVF. DNA of the CDR3: TGTGCCTCGTGGGAGGTCCCAACCTGGGAGAAAGAGTTGGGCAAAAAAATCAAGGTATTT.

This clone has at least ten counts. This likely reflects a read error, since a far larger clone is one base away. The rearrangement uses TRGV9 and TRGJ1 or TRGJ2. The CDR3 covers 11 residues. The V gene's germline CDR1 is GITISATS and CDR2 ISYDGTV (reference sequence). The CDR3 is CAFLNYYKKLF. For the CDR3, the DNA is TGCGCCTTCTTGAATTATTATAAGAAACTCTTT.

This clone was detected ten times or more. Translating this DNA gives a protein that differs at residue 13 from the TCRdb one, which belongs to a much larger clone; a read error is likely, and the protein shown is this translation. V usage is TRGV9 and J usage is TRGJP. TCRdb lists no J gene, so it was determined here by aligning the DNA to germline. The CDR3 sequence is 16 residues long. From germline, CDR1 is GITISATS and CDR2 ISYDGTV (reference sequence). This chain's CDR3 is CALWEAPKLGKKVKVF. The CDR3 region has the DNA TGTGCCTTGTGGGAGGCCCCGAAGTTGGGCAAAAAAGTCAAGGTATTT.

In regard to this clone: TCRdb assigns this DNA the protein of a much larger clone, which departs from its translation at residue 8; this likely reflects a read error, and the protein shown comes from translating the DNA. The gene calls are TRGV9 and TRGJ1 or TRGJ2. TCRdb leaves out the J gene; it was filled in here by matching the DNA to germline. Germline V lookup: CDR1 GITISATS, CDR2 ISYDGTV (reference sequence). This CDR3 region has 14 residues. V shed 3 bases, J shed 3 bases, and the junction held 8 bases outside the gene matches. The CDR3 loop reads CALWEILRYYKKLF. Here the CDR3 DNA reads TGTGCCTTGTGGGAGATCCTCCGTTATTATAAGAAACTCTTT.

This clone was counted at least ten times. The translation of this DNA and the TCRdb protein of a much larger clone differ at residue 5, probably owing to a read error; the protein shown here is translated from the DNA. Other DNA sequences in the same sample also yield this CDR3. J is TRGJ1 or TRGJ2 and V is TRGV9. Assignment of the J gene here rests on matching the DNA to germline, because TCRdb gives none. Germline values: CDR1 GITISATS, CDR2 ISYDGTV (reference sequence). The CDR3 is made up of 15 amino acids. The CDR3 spells CALWGVPRHHYKKLF. CDR3 bases: TGTGCCTTGTGGGGGGTGCCCCGACATCATTATAAGAAACTCTTT.

This clone was seen at least ten times. The listed TCRdb protein conflicts with the DNA translation at residue 12, and the protein shown is translated directly from the DNA. The chain combines TRGV8 with TRGJP1. This CDR3 is 13 amino acids long. Germline V lookup: CDR1 VENAVY, CDR2 YDSYNSRV. CDR3 residues: CATWWGTGWFKTF. The DNA of the CDR3 is TGTGCCACCTGGTGGGGCACTGGTTGGTTCAAGACATTT.

A word on this clone: TCRdb lists the protein of a much larger clone for this DNA, which differs at residue 5, so this is likely a read error; the protein given here is translated from the DNA itself. The chain has TRGV9 and TRGJP1. The J gene, left out of TCRdb, was set here by checking the DNA against germline. Germline CDR1 and CDR2: GITISATS and ISYDGTV (reference sequence). CDR3 size: 15 residues. The CDR3 nucleotides are TGTGCCTTGTGGGGGGTGCAGCTCCGAGGTTGGTTCAAGATATTT. Translated: CALWGVQLRGWFKIF.

Ten or more counts support this clone. The chain couples TRGV4 to TRGJ1 or TRGJ2. The CDR3 loop spans 13 amino acids. V lost 6 bases to trimming and J lost 6 bases; unmatched junction nucleotides: 11. Germline CDR1 EGSTGY, CDR2 YDSYTSSV. In DNA, the CDR3 is TGTGCCACCTGGTTCCCCTGCTGTTATAAGAAACTCTTT. It yields the protein CATWFPCCYKKLF.

Concerning this clone itself: TCRdb shows a much larger clone's protein in place of this DNA's translation, and the two differ at residue 4, likely through a read error; the protein shown is translated from the DNA. The chain links TRGV5 to TRGJP2. TCRdb supplies no J gene; here it was assigned by aligning the nucleotide sequence to germline. The CDR3 consists of 14 residues. Germline loops: CDR1 VINAFY, CDR2 YDVSNSKD. CDR3 loop: CATRDGPSDWIKTF. The CDR3 DNA sequence: TGTGCCACCCGGGACGGACCTAGTGATTGGATCAAGACGTTT.

In this sample, this clone turned up many times. V and J are TRGV4 and TRGJ1 or TRGJ2. The germline V gene has CDR1 EGSTGY and CDR2 YDSYTSSV. V was clipped by 4 bases and J by 7 bases; unmatched bases: 10. The CDR3 sequence is 13 residues long. CDR3 sequence (DNA): TGTGCCACCTGGGACGTTCTGGGCTATAAGAAACTCTTT. Protein product: CATWDVLGYKKLF.

This clone came up a few times. This DNA's translation and the protein TCRdb lists, from a much larger clone, do not match at residue 3, likely due to a read error; the protein shown is translated from the DNA. This chain links TRGV3 with TRGJ1 or TRGJ2. Because TCRdb records no J gene, it was assigned here through a match of the DNA to germline. The CDR3 covers 13 residues. Germline CDR1 reads VTNTFY; CDR2 reads YDVSTARD (reference sequence). Here the CDR3 DNA reads TGTGCCGCCTGGGACAGGCCAGAATATAAGAAACTCTTT. Its translation: CAAWDRPEYKKLF.

This clone was counted many times. One base separates it from a far larger clone, so it is likely a read error. Other DNA sequences in the sample encode the same CDR3. The J gene was not called, though the V gene is TRGV9. Germline CDR1 is GITISATS and CDR2 is ISYDGTV (reference sequence). The CDR3 has 12 amino acids. The CDR3 is CALWGPKLKKLF. In DNA, the CDR3 is TGTGCCTTGTGGGGGCCTAAACTTAAGAAACTCTTC.